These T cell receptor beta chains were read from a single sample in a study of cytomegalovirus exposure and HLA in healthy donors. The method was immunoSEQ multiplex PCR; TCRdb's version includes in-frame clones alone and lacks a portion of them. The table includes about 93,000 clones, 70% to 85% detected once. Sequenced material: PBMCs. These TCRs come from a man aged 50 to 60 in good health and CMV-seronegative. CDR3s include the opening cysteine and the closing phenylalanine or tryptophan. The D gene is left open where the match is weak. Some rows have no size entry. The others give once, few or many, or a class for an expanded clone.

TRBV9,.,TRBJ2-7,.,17,CASSVEPGARSSYEQYF,TGTGCCAGCAGCGTAGAGCCTGGGGCGAGGTCTAGCTACGAGCAGTACTTC
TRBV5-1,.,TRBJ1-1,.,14,CASHAQGANTEAFF,TGCGCCAGCCATGCACAGGGAGCGAACACTGAAGCTTTCTTT
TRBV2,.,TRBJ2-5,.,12,CASSRVQETQYF,TGTGCCAGCAGTCGGGTACAAGAGACCCAGTACTTC
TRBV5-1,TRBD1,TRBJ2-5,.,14,CASSFTGGPETQYF,TGCGCCAGCAGCTTTACAGGGGGCCCAGAGACCCAGTACTTC
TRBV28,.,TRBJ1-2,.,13,CASSRGQSSGYTF,TGTGCCAGCAGTCGCGGACAGTCCTCTGGCTACACCTTC
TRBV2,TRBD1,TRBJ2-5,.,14,CASSVQGAQETQYF,TGTGCCAGCAGTGTACAGGGGGCTCAGGAGACCCAGTACTTC
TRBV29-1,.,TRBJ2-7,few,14,CSASNDAGPYEQYF,TGCAGCGCCTCGAATGACGCGGGCCCCTACGAGCAGTACTTC
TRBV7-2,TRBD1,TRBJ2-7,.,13,CAGGRQGAGEQYF,TGTGCCGGGGGGCGGCAGGGGGCGGGTGAGCAGTACTTC
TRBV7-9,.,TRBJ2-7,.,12,CSSSDHRDEQYF,TGTTCCAGCAGCGATCACAGGGACGAGCAGTACTTC
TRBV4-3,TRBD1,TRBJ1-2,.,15,CASSQAPSTGVGYTF,TGCGCCAGCAGCCAAGCGCCTTCTACAGGGGTCGGCTACACCTTC
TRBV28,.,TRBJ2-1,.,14,CASSASGTRGEQFF,TGTGCCAGCAGTGCCTCCGGGACTCGGGGTGAGCAGTTCTTC
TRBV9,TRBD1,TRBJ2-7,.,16,CASSLGTAPLTYEQYF,TGTGCCAGCAGCCTGGGGACAGCTCCCCTAACCTACGAGCAGTACTTC
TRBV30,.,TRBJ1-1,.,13,CAWRFGGNTEAFF,TGTGCCTGGAGATTCGGGGGGAACACTGAAGCTTTCTTT
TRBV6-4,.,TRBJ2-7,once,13,CASSDSIQGPQYF,TGTGCCAGCAGTGACTCGATACAGGGACCCCAGTACTTC
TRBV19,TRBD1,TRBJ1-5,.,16,CASSPPGGKGNQPQHF,TGTGCCAGTAGTCCACCAGGGGGGAAGGGCAATCAGCCCCAGCATTTT
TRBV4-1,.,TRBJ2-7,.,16,CASSQDEGEGWYEQYF,TGCGCCAGCAGCCAAGATGAAGGGGAAGGTTGGTACGAGCAGTACTTC
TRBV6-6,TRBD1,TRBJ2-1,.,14,CASSYSATGDEQFF,TGTGCCAGCAGTTACTCAGCCACAGGGGATGAGCAGTTCTTC
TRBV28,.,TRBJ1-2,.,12,CASSLQRHGYTF,TGTGCCAGCAGTTTGCAGCGCCATGGCTACACCTTC
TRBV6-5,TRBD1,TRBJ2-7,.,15,CASSSSGTGPYEQYF,TGTGCCAGCAGTTCCTCCGGGACAGGACCATACGAGCAGTACTTC
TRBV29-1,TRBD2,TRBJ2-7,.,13,CSVEGLAGYEQYF,TGCAGCGTTGAAGGGCTAGCGGGGTACGAGCAGTACTTC
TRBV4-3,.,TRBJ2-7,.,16,CASSQVWIAATYEQYF,TGCGCCAGCAGCCAAGTATGGATAGCGGCAACCTACGAGCAGTACTTC